Sequencing of this T cell receptor beta chain was carried out in a study of CD8 T cells in ankylosing spondylitis. In germline, CDR1 is SGDLS, CDR2 YYNGEE. The CDR3 is 14 amino acids. Trimming at V came to 3 bases and at J to 10 bases, leaving 3 bases not matched to a gene. This clonotype was observed many times. One entry per CDR3 protein results from TCRdb running MiXCR on the 5' RACE reads. The sample holds some 27,000 distinct CDR3 sequences, less than 5.5% seen once. This clonotype originated in a female donor with ankylosing spondylitis or in good health (not recorded which). V usage is TRBV9 and J usage is TRBJ2-1, with 14 bases lining up with TRBD2. Sequencing was carried out using blood, either unsorted or a sorted T cell fraction (not recorded which). This CDR3 reads CASSGRLAGGEQFF. As DNA, the CDR3 is TGTGCCAGCAGCGGAAGACTAGCGGGAGGGGAGCAGTTCTTC.